This paragraph covers one T cell receptor beta chain sequence. The source of the sample is a study of blood T cell repertoires in COVID-19. Study context: Collection of acute and convalescent COVID-19 samples took place in the United States, Italy and Spain. PBMCs, B-cell-depleted T cells, or T cells provided the cDNA or gDNA that made up the material.

This CDR3 spans 16 amino acids. V was pared by 2 bases and J by 4 bases, with 18 bases between. Germline V lookup: CDR1 MDHEN, CDR2 SYDVKM. In the original workflow: The authors estimated nucleated cell counts from reference gene primer amplification. Libraries were prepared by immunoSEQ multiplex PCR; TCRdb keeps only in-frame clonotypes and omits some of them. V and J calls and clone size are copied from that table; D and trimming were computed from the DNA. The sample has fewer than 65,000 clones; 78% are singletons. Sequencing input: peripheral blood. The rearrangement uses TRBV28 and TRBJ2-7; a weak D match, TRBD1 (6 bases). This clonotype was sampled from a human donor in a cohort sampled during active COVID-19. The CDR3 reads CASSLPMGAFGYEQYF. CDR3 nucleotides: TGTGCCAGCAGTTTACCGATGGGGGCGTTCGGGTACGAGCAGTACTTC.